A single sample gave rise to the 10 T cell receptor beta chains below, sequenced in a study of T cells of healthy individuals. TCRdb reanalysed the 5' RACE reads using MiXCR and keeps one entry per CDR3 protein. The sample has about 82,000 distinct CDR3 sequences, roughly 5% seen once. Source of these receptors: a female donor in good health.

In regard to this clonotype: Its ends do not fully match the called genes, so a read error is possible. The chain joins TRBV7-9 to TRBJ2-2, with D perhaps TRBD1 (5 bases). This CDR3 is 15 amino acids long. Per germline, CDR1 SEHNR and CDR2 FQNEAQ (reference sequence). The CDR3 coding sequence is TGTGCCAACAGCTTAAGGGTAGGGGACACCGGGGAGCTGTTTTTT. This encodes CANSLRVGDTGELFF. The variable domain in full, completed from reference TRBV7-9 and TRBJ2-2, reads DTGVSQNPRHKITKRGQNVTFRCDPISEHNRLYWYRQTLGQGPEFLTYFQNEAQLEKSRLLSDRFSAERPKGSFSTLEIQRTEQGDSAMYLCANSLRVGDTGELFFGEGSRLTVL.

This clonotype was counted many times. This chain joins TRBV10-3 and TRBJ2-3; 12 bases are shared with TRBD2. The CDR3 consists of 17 residues. Looked up from germline, CDR1 is ENHRY and CDR2 is SYGVKD. CDR3 coding DNA: TGTGCTTCTGGAGGTGGTCTAGCGGGAGGGGGCACAGATACGCAGTATTTT. It is translated as CASGGGLAGGGTDTQYF.

The genes are TRBV28 and TRBJ1-1; no reliable D call. Germline V lookup: CDR1 MDHEN, CDR2 SYDVKM. The CDR3 covers 14 residues. V lost 2 bases, J lost 3 bases, and 10 bases lay in between. This chain's CDR3 is CASSLGARYTEAFF. In nucleotides, the CDR3 is TGTGCCAGCAGTTTAGGTGCGAGGTACACTGAAGCTTTCTTT.

This clonotype appeared a few times. The chain carries TRBV13 and TRBJ2-1; TRBD2 aligns across 8 bases. V trimming: 5 bases; J trimming: 1 base; junction bases outside the gene matches: 13. This CDR3 region has 18 residues. Germline CDR1 PRHDT, CDR2 FYEKMQ (reference sequence). CDR3 amino acids: CASSTLEDGRGSYNEQFF. CDR3 coding DNA: TGTGCCAGCAGCACCCTTGAGGACGGGAGGGGGTCCTACAATGAGCAGTTCTTC.

This clonotype was recorded at least ten times. This chain's CDR3 is CASSQVPGGSETQYF. CDR3 nucleotides: TGCGCCAGCAGCCAAGTACCTGGGGGTTCAGAGACCCAGTACTTC. The rearrangement links TRBV4-1 to TRBJ2-5, with D possibly called TRBD1 or TRBD2 (5 bases each). Germline-derived CDR1 and CDR2 are MGHRA and YSYEKL. The CDR3 spans 15 residues. The V gene lost 1 base and the J gene lost 4 bases, with 13 bases spanning the gap.

For the CDR3, the DNA is TGTGCCAGCAGTTTATTGGTTACAGTAGCGAACACTGAAGCTTTCTTT. Translated: CASSLLVTVANTEAFF. The V call is TRBV27, the J call TRBJ1-1; no clear D. Deletions cut 1 base from V and 1 base from J, with 13 bases between. The CDR3 runs 16 residues. Germline CDR1 is MNHEY and CDR2 is SMNVEV (reference sequence).

This clonotype was seen repeatedly, ten times or more. The rearrangement links TRBV5-6 to TRBJ2-3, with no clear D. Germline V lookup: CDR1 SGHDT, CDR2 YYEEEE. V was trimmed by 1 base and J by 1 base, leaving 10 bases between them. The CDR3 consists of 15 residues. The CDR3 is CASSLILGRTDTQYF. The CDR3 bases are TGTGCCAGCAGCTTGATCCTCGGCCGCACAGATACGCAGTATTTT.

In its sample, this clonotype was seen a few times. This chain joins TRBV7-2 and TRBJ1-2; a possible D gene is TRBD1 (5 bases). Trimming removed 6 bases at V and 2 bases at J, with 10 bases between. CDR1 is SGHTA and CDR2 is FQGNSA in the germline V gene. The CDR3 is made up of 13 amino acids. The CDR3 loop reads CASRMGGNYGYTF. CDR3 sequence (DNA): TGTGCCAGCAGGATGGGGGGAAACTATGGCTACACCTTC.

This clonotype has only a few counts. The rearrangement uses TRBV7-2 and TRBJ2-3; TRBD2 matches 10 bases. CDR1 SGHTA and CDR2 FQGNSA come from the germline V gene. The CDR3 contains 16 residues. V was pared by 2 bases and J by 5 bases, with 7 bases of the junction left unmatched. Here the CDR3 DNA reads TGTGCCAGCAGCTTATGGGCTAGCGGGAGTGGAGATACGCAGTATTTT. Its translation: CASSLWASGSGDTQYF.

This clonotype was seen repeatedly, ten times or more. The rearrangement links TRBV5-1 to TRBJ2-2, with D maybe TRBD1 (5 bases). The V and J ends lost 0 bases and 1 base respectively, with 10 bases between them. This CDR3 is 16 amino acids long. Germline V gives CDR1 SGHRS, CDR2 YFSETQ. In DNA, the CDR3 is TGCGCCAGCAGCTTGGTAGCAGGGATGAACACCGGGGAGCTGTTTTTT. Protein: CASSLVAGMNTGELFF.